This is a list of T cell receptor beta chains from one sample in a study of Graves' ophthalmopathy and Graves' hyperthyroidism. Via MiXCR, TCRdb re-called the multiplex PCR reads, giving one row per CDR3 protein. This repertoire shows roughly 500,000 distinct CDR3 sequences, approximately 15% found once; its top ten account for over 7.5%. The sample taken for sequencing was blood. Receptor source: a woman in her twenties or thirties with Graves' ophthalmopathy. Both conserved end residues are trimmed from each CDR3.

J	V	CDR3
TRBJ1-1	TRBV5-1	ASSFGGAGDTEAF
TRBJ2-5	TRBV12-3/TRBV12-4	ASSSDTGTQY
TRBJ1-6	TRBV28	ASSPKSGMGSPLH
TRBJ1-6	TRBV7-8	ASSQGPTYNSPLH
TRBJ2-5	TRBV12-3/TRBV12-4	ASILGGTQY
TRBJ1-2	TRBV2	ASTQLPGQIYGYT
TRBJ2-1	TRBV28	ASSFDRSYNEQF
TRBJ1-2	TRBV16	ASSPGRPDNYYGYT
TRBJ1-1	TRBV11-1	ASSVDGNPEAF
TRBJ2-7	TRBV28	ASGVSYEQY
TRBJ2-7	TRBV6-1	ASSKTSGGERYEQY
TRBJ2-2	TRBV27	ASSWRTGGTVRTGELC
TRBJ2-7	TRBV18	ASSPQGLAEQY
TRBJ1-1	TRBV6-1	ASRRGEGEAF
TRBJ1-1	TRBV6-1	ASRRSWGAGLGKAF
TRBJ1-2	TRBV28	ASRGDQMYGYT
TRBJ1-1	TRBV3-1	ASSQAQASEAF
TRBJ1-1	TRBV5-1	ASSLRSGGIGSEAF
TRBJ1-2	TRBV14	ASSQDQGRAYGYT
TRBJ1-1	TRBV12-3/TRBV12-4	ASSLFVVPNTEAF
TRBJ1-2	TRBV6-4	ASSYAVTRASDYGYT
TRBJ2-2	TRBV11-2	ASSLDAGGTSNTGELF
TRBJ2-5	TRBV7-2	ASSSGRTGGETQY
TRBJ1-1	TRBV7-6	ASSALGKEAF
TRBJ2-7	TRBV7-2	ASSLAAEPTYEQY
TRBJ1-2	TRBV4-1	ASSQVTGHYGYT
TRBJ2-7	TRBV28	ASSRRPRGLNYEQY
TRBJ2-3	TRBV20-1	SARDDRGADTQY
TRBJ2-7	TRBV27	ASSYRGSSYEQY
TRBJ2-5	TRBV7-2	ASSVVSWGSQETQY
TRBJ1-5	TRBV12-3/TRBV12-4	ASVGGIGNQPQH
TRBJ2-2	TRBV5-1	ASSPRWPNTGELF
TRBJ1-5	TRBV24-1	ATSERTGGPNQPQH
TRBJ1-5	TRBV2	ASLRGTGEGQPQH
TRBJ2-7	TRBV6-1	ASSEAPGHREQY
TRBJ2-7	TRBV5-1	ASSFGEAREQY
TRBJ2-2	TRBV27	ASLKRSGELF
TRBJ1-6	TRBV28	ASKNSYNSPLH
TRBJ2-1	TRBV6-5	ASSYSGLADNEQF
TRBJ2-2	TRBV11-2	ASSVGTGRTNTGELF
TRBJ1-2	TRBV12-3/TRBV12-4	ASSPRDRGIYT
TRBJ1-1	TRBV6-5	ASSYVDRDTEAF
TRBJ1-2	TRBV27	ASRNSQGRGYT
TRBJ2-5	TRBV2	ASSEGSGYQETQY
TRBJ1-5	TRBV24-1	ATSDPPRAGGEVSNQPQH
TRBJ2-7	TRBV6-5	ASSPSGQRIGSYEQY
TRBJ1-2	TRBV7-9	ASSFQADGYT
TRBJ2-4	TRBV20-1	SASASDIQY
TRBJ1-3	TRBV10-3	AISEGGNTIY
TRBJ1-5	TRBV6-5	ASPELNQPQH
TRBJ1-2	TRBV20-1	SAERQAGYGYT
TRBJ2-5	TRBV6-2/TRBV6-3	ASSPLLAGSQY
TRBJ2-7	TRBV7-3	ASSLLRGDDQY
TRBJ1-5	TRBV6-5	ASSYSYGEGQPQH